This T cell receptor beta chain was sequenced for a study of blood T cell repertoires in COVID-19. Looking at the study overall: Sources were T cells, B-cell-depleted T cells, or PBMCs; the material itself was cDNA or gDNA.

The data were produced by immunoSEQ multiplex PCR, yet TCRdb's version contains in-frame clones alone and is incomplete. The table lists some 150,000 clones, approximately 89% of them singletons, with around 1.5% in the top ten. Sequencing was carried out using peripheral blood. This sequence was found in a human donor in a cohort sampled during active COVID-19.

This CDR3 is CASSQATGELFF. The DNA for the CDR3 is TGTGCCAGCAGCCAAGCCACCGGGGAGCTGTTTTTT. The V gene is TRBV9, the J gene TRBJ2-2; D unclear. The CDR3 has 12 amino acids. Germline loops: CDR1 SGDLS, CDR2 YYNGEE. V was trimmed by 4 bases and J by 4 bases, leaving 5 bases between them.